These 20 T cell receptor beta chains share one sample of origin, sequenced in a study of blood T cell repertoires in COVID-19. Only in-frame clones appear in the TCRdb table, and some are missing; sequencing was by immunoSEQ multiplex PCR. The data show roughly 250,000 clones, with 88% seen just once and roughly 0.8% held by the top ten. The sample was peripheral blood. These receptors were collected from a young woman with acute or convalescent COVID-19.

The chain joins TRBV11-2 to TRBJ2-7; tentatively, D is TRBD2 (6 bases). Per the germline V gene, CDR1 is SGHAT and CDR2 is FQNNGV. The V and J ends lost 5 bases and 3 bases respectively, with 23 bases between them. CDR3 length: 17 amino acids. CDR3 sequence reads: CASSLAGGENRGYEQYF. The DNA for the CDR3 is TGTGCCAGCAGCCTTGCAGGCGGGGAGAACCGGGGCTACGAGCAGTACTTC.

This chain uses TRBV6-2 or TRBV6-3 with TRBJ2-6, with D unresolved. From germline, CDR1 is MNHEY and CDR2 SVGEGT. V was clipped by 2 bases and J by 0 bases, with 8 bases between them. The CDR3 length is 16 residues. The CDR3 region is CASSYDKYSGANVLTF. In DNA, the CDR3 is TGTGCCAGCAGTTACGACAAGTACTCTGGGGCCAACGTCCTGACTTTC.

The genes are TRBV5-5 and TRBJ1-4, with D tentatively TRBD1 (6 bases). The CDR3 is 18 residues long. The germline V and J ends were trimmed by 7 bases and 7 bases, with 29 bases remaining between them. Germline lookup yields CDR1 SGHKS and CDR2 YYEKEE (reference sequence). The CDR3 DNA sequence: TGTGCCAGCCGAGCTTGGACCGAAACAGGGTTCTGGGTTGAAAAACTGTTTTTT. Its protein is CASRAWTETGFWVEKLFF.

The chain carries TRBV19 and TRBJ2-1, with 9 bases lining up with TRBD1. Germline-derived CDR1 and CDR2 are LNHDA and SQIVND (reference sequence). CDR3 length equals 17 residues. V was pared by 0 bases and J by 4 bases, with 7 bases of the junction left unmatched. The CDR3, as DNA: TGTGCCAGTAGTATAGATCACCCGGGACAGGGTTACAATGAGCAGTTCTTC. Amino acids: CASSIDHPGQGYNEQFF.

CDR3: CASSQVSGQGGGYTF. For the CDR3, the DNA is TGTGCCAGCAGCCAAGTATCGGGACAGGGGGGTGGCTACACCTTC. This sequence joins TRBV3-1 (or the pseudogene TRBV3-2) and TRBJ1-2; the match to TRBD1 covers 11 bases. Germline loops: CDR1 LGHDT, CDR2 YNNKEL (reference sequence). The CDR3 is made up of 15 amino acids. Germline trimming cut 1 base from V and 7 bases from J; bases unmatched to any gene: 5.

This rearrangement joins TRBV6-5 to TRBJ1-3; 8 positions agree with TRBD1. This CDR3 spans 14 amino acids. In germline, CDR1 is MNHEY, CDR2 SVGAGI. V shed 7 bases, J shed 3 bases, and the junction held 5 bases outside the gene matches. This CDR3 is CASNDRGVGNTIYF. Here the CDR3 DNA reads TGTGCCAGCAACGACAGGGGAGTTGGAAACACCATATATTTT.

J is TRBJ2-3 and V is TRBV5-1, with 10 nucleotides matching TRBD2. The length of the CDR3 is 20 residues. Trimming removed 5 bases from V and 1 base from J; junction bases left unmatched: 19. Germline CDR1 and CDR2: SGHRS and YFSETQ. The CDR3 DNA is TGCGCCAGCAGAATAATTAGATGGGGGACTAGCGATGCTGGCACAGATACGCAGTATTTT. It translates to CASRIIRWGTSDAGTDTQYF.

This chain uses TRBV5-1 with TRBJ1-6; 7 bases line up with TRBD1. Germline V gene data show CDR1 as SGHRS and CDR2 as YFSETQ. The ends lost 4 bases at V and 7 bases at J; junction bases unmatched: 5. The CDR3 covers 14 residues. This CDR3 is CASSPGGSNSPLHF. CDR3 sequence (DNA): TGCGCCAGCAGCCCAGGGGGTAGCAATTCACCCCTCCACTTT.

J is TRBJ1-2 and V is TRBV15; possibly TRBD1 for D (5 bases). Germline V gives CDR1 LNHNV, CDR2 YYDKDF (reference sequence). CDR3 length: 16 residues. V lost 0 bases to trimming and J lost 4 bases, with 15 bases between them. This CDR3 is CATSRDPQDLFYGYTF. The CDR3 nucleotides read TGTGCCACCAGCAGAGATCCACAGGACCTATTCTATGGCTACACCTTC.

The chain uses TRBV19 and TRBJ2-2, with TRBD2 matching 11 bases. With 7 bases clipped from V and 0 bases from J, the junction kept 10 bases outside the gene matches. The CDR3 covers 18 residues. In germline, CDR1 is LNHDA, CDR2 SQIVND (reference sequence). Written as DNA, the CDR3 is TGTGCCAGTAAGCGGGGACTAGCGGTTAAGACGAACACCGGGGAGCTGTTTTTT. Amino acids: CASKRGLAVKTNTGELFF.

The chain has TRBV6-5 and TRBJ1-2; TRBD1 matches 7 bases. Germline V gives CDR1 MNHEY, CDR2 SVGAGI. CDR3 size: 14 residues. V was clipped by 6 bases and J by 4 bases; unmatched bases: 8. Here the CDR3 reads CASSERQGSYGYTF. CDR3 in DNA: TGTGCCAGCAGCGAGAGACAGGGCAGCTATGGCTACACCTTC.

The gene calls are TRBV19 and TRBJ1-6; D possibly corresponds to TRBD1 (5 bases). V lost 2 bases and J lost 0, with 14 bases in between. This CDR3 region has 18 residues. The germline V gene encodes CDR1 LNHDA and CDR2 SQIVND (reference sequence). The CDR3 protein is CASSILGGAVSYNSPLHF. Written as DNA, the CDR3 is TGTGCCAGTAGTATATTGGGAGGGGCCGTCTCCTATAATTCACCCCTCCACTTT.

The chain couples TRBV6-5 to TRBJ2-7, with 7 bases lining up with TRBD1. The V and J ends lost 0 bases and 11 bases, in that order; junction bases with no gene match: 16. This CDR3 comprises 16 residues. CDR1 MNHEY and CDR2 SVGAGI come from the germline V gene. CDR3 residues: CASSYSSRGPPATEYF. CDR3 DNA sequence: TGTGCCAGCAGTTACTCGAGTAGGGGGCCCCCCGCTACGGAGTACTTC.

The chain couples TRBV19 to TRBJ1-1, with D possibly TRBD1 on 6 matching bases. The CDR3 is 18 residues long. The ends were cut back, 2 bases at V and 0 bases at J, with 19 bases in the middle. Germline loops: CDR1 LNHDA, CDR2 SQIVND (reference sequence). The CDR3 DNA reads TGTGCCAGTAGTATATCGCTGGTAGGGGGACGGATGAACACTGAAGCTTTCTTT. Its protein product is CASSISLVGGRMNTEAFF.

The chain links TRBV11-2 to TRBJ1-1; D may be TRBD1 (5 bases). CDR3 length: 16 residues. V lost 5 bases and J 1 base, leaving 17 bases between the germline ends. Germline V gene sequence: CDR1 SGHAT, CDR2 FQNNGV. CDR3 sequence reads: CASSPRVFVTNTEAFF. The DNA of the CDR3 is TGTGCCAGCAGCCCCAGGGTGTTCGTGACGAACACTGAAGCTTTCTTT.

This clone was seen just once. This chain links TRBV12-2 with TRBJ1-4; the table's D call of TRBD1 was not tested on the DNA. TRBV12-2 constitutes a pseudogene. The CDR3 is 17 residues long. Written as DNA, the CDR3 is TGTGCAAGTCGCTTAAACTCCATACAGGGCACTAATGAAAAACTGTTTTTT. The encoded protein is CASRLNSIQGTNEKLFF.

J is TRBJ1-2 and V is TRBV5-6; D possibly corresponds to TRBD1 (5 bases). The CDR3 runs 12 residues. The V end lost 9 bases, the J end lost 7 bases, and 16 bases lay between the germline ends. Germline V gene lookup returns CDR1 SGHDT and CDR2 YYEEEE. Written as DNA, the CDR3 is TGTGCCACCCCAAACGGGAGGGGTGGCTACACCTTC. Amino acids: CATPNGRGGYTF. Looking up the rest from reference TRBV5-6 and TRBJ1-2 gives the full variable domain: DAGVTQSPTHLIKTRGQQVTLRCSPKSGHDTVSWYQQALGQGPQFIFQYYEEEERQRGNFPDRFSGHQFPNYSSELNVNALLLGDSALYLCATPNGRGGYTFGSGTRLTVV.

This clone was found a few times. The rearrangement joins TRBV7-7 to TRBJ1-5; D unresolved. Germline V gene data show CDR1 as SSHAT and CDR2 as FNYEAQ (reference sequence). V lost 2 bases and J 5 bases, leaving 13 bases between the germline ends. This CDR3 comprises 15 residues. The CDR3 protein is CASSLLQAFHQPQHF. The CDR3 region has the DNA TGTGCCAGCAGCTTATTGCAGGCTTTTCATCAGCCCCAGCATTTT. Using reference TRBV7-7 and TRBJ1-5 for the parts outside the CDR3, the full variable domain is GAGVSQSPRYKVTKRGQDVTLRCDPISSHATLYWYQQALGQGPEFLTYFNYEAQPDKSGLPSDRFSAERPEGSISTLTIQRTEQRDSAMYRCASSLLQAFHQPQHFGDGTRLSIL.

J is TRBJ2-7 and V is TRBV5-1, with a possible D match to TRBD1 (6 bases). The V end lost 2 bases, the J end lost 0 bases, and 12 bases lay between the germline ends. The length of the CDR3 is 15 residues. The germline gives CDR1 SGHRS, CDR2 YFSETQ. The CDR3 loop is CASSLLTGLSYEQYF. CDR3 nucleotides: TGCGCCAGCAGCTTATTAACAGGGCTCTCCTACGAGCAGTACTTC.

The V call is TRBV7-2, the J call TRBJ1-2, with TRBD1 identical over 7 bases. The V gene end was trimmed by 1 base and the J gene end by 6 bases; junction bases not matched to a gene: 11. This CDR3 has 16 amino acids. The germline CDR1 and CDR2 sequences are SGHTA and FQGNSA. CDR3 sequence (DNA): TGTGCCAGCAGCTTAGGGGGTGCAAGACAGGGCGATGGCTACACCTTC. This encodes CASSLGGARQGDGYTF.